Detailed here is one T cell receptor (beta chain). Germline V CDR1 and CDR2: SGHAT, FQNNGV. This CDR3 region has 15 residues. Trimming stripped 6 bases from V and 3 bases from J, with 14 bases between. This entry is derived from a study of T-cell reconstitution after alpha-beta-depleted transplantation in children. A TCRbeta library incorporating unique molecular identifiers was prepared. TCRdb called the PCR reads again in MiXCR, with one record for every CDR3 protein. Of around 400,000 distinct CDR3 sequences listed, roughly 10% are singletons. This receptor was taken from a human donor who donated a stem cell graft to a child with acute myeloid leukemia. This rearrangement joins TRBV11-2 to TRBJ2-2; D possibly matches TRBD1 or TRBD2 (5 bases each). The source material was PBMCs from the stem cell graft donor, sampled from the stem cell graft. The CDR3 reads CASSEGLVYTGELFF. The CDR3 DNA reads TGTGCCAGCAGTGAGGGGCTGGTTTACACCGGGGAGCTGTTTTTT. Looking up the rest from reference TRBV11-2 and TRBJ2-2 gives the full variable domain: EAGVAQSPRYKIIEKRQSVAFWCNPISGHATLYWYQQILGQGPKLLIQFQNNGVVDDSQLPKDRFSAERLKGVDSTLKIQPAKLEDSAVYLCASSEGLVYTGELFFGEGSRLTVL.